This T cell receptor beta chain was sequenced during a study of blood T cell repertoires in COVID-19. Across the study: Sources were T cells, B-cell-depleted T cells, or PBMCs; the material itself was cDNA or gDNA.

The V gene end was trimmed by 6 bases and the J gene end by 5 bases; junction bases not matched to a gene: 7. There are 14 residues in the CDR3. Germline CDR1 MNHEY, CDR2 SMNVEV (reference sequence). Authors' analysis steps: Estimated nucleated cell counts came from reference gene primer amplification. Some clones are missing from TCRdb's copy, which holds only in-frame ones; the method was immunoSEQ multiplex PCR. V and J calls and clone size are as listed in that table; D and trimming were resolved from the DNA. The table records about 280,000 clones, roughly 89% of them present only once. The receptor comes from a man between 50 and 59 years old with acute or convalescent COVID-19. What was sequenced was peripheral blood. The V call is TRBV27, the J call TRBJ2-3, with 8 bases lining up with TRBD2. CDR3 sequence: CASSLAGPLDTQYF. CDR3 coding DNA: TGTGCCAGCAGCCTAGCGGGTCCCCTAGATACGCAGTATTTT.